Sequencing of this T cell receptor beta chain was carried out in a study of cytomegalovirus exposure and HLA in healthy donors. The study, taken as a whole, reports: The authors later linked a missense DCLRE1C variant to TCR beta V- and J-gene trimming. In presence/absence analyses, roughly uniform sequencing depth across donors was assumed. It was 164 TCR beta chains that were listed as cytomegalovirus-associated. Another analysis was done later, and it associated fewer than 20,000 TCR beta sequences with HLA alleles at 0.05 false discovery rate.

PCR amplification relied on 60 Vbeta primers (plus 13 Jbeta primers). Measured with immunoSEQ multiplex PCR; TCRdb has only the in-frame clones, and not every one. Altogether approximately 190,000 clones are present, 80% to 90% being singletons, with the ten largest covering 1% to 1.5%. On this clone: Its target is not known.

Germline V gene lookup returns CDR1 MDHEN and CDR2 SYDVKM. CDR3 size: 15 residues. The ends lost 4 bases at V and 4 bases at J; junction bases unmatched: 6. V is TRBV28 and J is TRBJ2-3; TRBD1 matches at 9 bases. The sequenced sample was PBMCs. The TCR sequence derives from a man aged 30 to 45 in good health and CMV-seronegative. The CDR3: CASSWGQGQADTQYF. The CDR3 region has the DNA TGTGCCAGCAGTTGGGGACAGGGTCAGGCAGATACGCAGTATTTT. Full variable domain (missing parts from reference TRBV28 and TRBJ2-3): DVKVTQSSRYLVKRTGEKVFLECVQDMDHENMFWYRQDPGLGLRLIYFSYDVKMKEKGDIPEGYSVSREKKERFSLILESASTNQTSMYLCASSWGQGQADTQYFGPGTRLTVL.